This T cell receptor (beta chain) was profiled in a study of technical replicates of blood from several donors. Trimming removed 0 bases from V and 4 bases from J, with 10 bases in between. Germline values: CDR1 SGHDT, CDR2 YYEEEE. The CDR3 totals 14 residues. TCRdb's copy holds only in-frame clones and misses some; the assay was immunoSEQ multiplex PCR. In the table there are about 83,000 clones, more than 90% of which are singletons. Sequenced sample: T cells isolated from PBMCs. This sequence was found in a human donor in good health. The V and J genes are TRBV5-6 and TRBJ1-2, with TRBD1 as a possible D gene (5 bases). CDR3 DNA sequence: TGTGCCAGCAGCTTGGGACAGAGTAGCTATGGCTACACCTTC. Residues: CASSLGQSSYGYTF.